The source of this TCR beta chain is a study of CD8 T cells in ankylosing spondylitis. This clonotype was seen more than once but under ten times. The antigen is not known. The germline V gene has CDR1 SGHTA and CDR2 FQGNSA. The germline V and J ends were trimmed by 5 bases and 5 bases, with 11 bases remaining between them. There are 13 residues in the CDR3. Libraries for TCR beta were made by quantitative 5'-RACE with molecular barcodes. TCRdb itself ran the 5' RACE reads through MiXCR, one entry per CDR3 protein. The sample yields 800,000 to 900,000 distinct CDR3 sequences, over 9.5% seen once. Study-wide findings and caveats: Within ankylosing spondylitis blood, a TCR beta motif made up of fewer than ten highly homologous variants appeared to be characteristic. Reports say disease-linked clones showed up significantly more in matched ankylosing spondylitis synovial fluid.

This TCR was recovered from a male donor with ankylosing spondylitis. The rearrangement links TRBV7-2 to TRBJ2-3; D gene uncertain. Sequencing input: blood, either unsorted or a sorted T cell fraction (not recorded which). CDR3 sequence reads: CASSARPGDTQYF. CDR3 nucleotide sequence: TGTGCCAGCAGCGCCCGACCCGGAGATACGCAGTATTTT.